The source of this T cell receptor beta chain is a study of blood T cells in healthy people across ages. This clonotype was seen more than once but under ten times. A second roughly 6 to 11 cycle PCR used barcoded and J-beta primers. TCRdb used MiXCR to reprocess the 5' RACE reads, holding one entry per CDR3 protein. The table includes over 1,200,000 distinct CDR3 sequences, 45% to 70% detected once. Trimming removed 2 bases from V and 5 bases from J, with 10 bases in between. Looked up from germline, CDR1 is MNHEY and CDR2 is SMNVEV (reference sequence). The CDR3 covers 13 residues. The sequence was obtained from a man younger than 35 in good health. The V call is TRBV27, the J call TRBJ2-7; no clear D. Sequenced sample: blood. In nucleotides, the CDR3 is TGTGCCAGCAGTTTACAAGGGTTCAACGAGCAGTACTTC. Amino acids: CASSLQGFNEQYF.